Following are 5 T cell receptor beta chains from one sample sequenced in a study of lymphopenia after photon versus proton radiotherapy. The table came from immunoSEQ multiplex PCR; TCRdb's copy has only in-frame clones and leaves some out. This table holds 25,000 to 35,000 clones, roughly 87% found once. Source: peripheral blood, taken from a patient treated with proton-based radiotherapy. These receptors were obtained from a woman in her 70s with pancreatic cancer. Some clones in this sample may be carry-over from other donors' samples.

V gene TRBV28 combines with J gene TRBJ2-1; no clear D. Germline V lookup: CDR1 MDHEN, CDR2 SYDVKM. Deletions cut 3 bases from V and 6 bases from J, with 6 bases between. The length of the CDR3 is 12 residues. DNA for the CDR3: TGTGCCAGCAGTTTCATAGGCAATGAGCAGTTCTTC. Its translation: CASSFIGNEQFF.

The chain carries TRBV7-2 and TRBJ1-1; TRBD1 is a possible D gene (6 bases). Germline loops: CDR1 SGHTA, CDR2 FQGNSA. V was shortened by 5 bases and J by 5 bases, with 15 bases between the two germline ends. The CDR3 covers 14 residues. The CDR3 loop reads CASSQVTGSTEAFF. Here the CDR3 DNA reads TGTGCCAGCAGCCAGGTCACAGGGAGTACTGAAGCTTTCTTT.

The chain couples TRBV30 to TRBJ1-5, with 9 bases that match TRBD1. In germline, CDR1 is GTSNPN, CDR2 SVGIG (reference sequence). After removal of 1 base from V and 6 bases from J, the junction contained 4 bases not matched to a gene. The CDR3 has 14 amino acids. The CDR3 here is CAWSATGGGQPQHF. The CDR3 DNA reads TGTGCCTGGAGTGCTACAGGGGGCGGTCAGCCCCAGCATTTT.

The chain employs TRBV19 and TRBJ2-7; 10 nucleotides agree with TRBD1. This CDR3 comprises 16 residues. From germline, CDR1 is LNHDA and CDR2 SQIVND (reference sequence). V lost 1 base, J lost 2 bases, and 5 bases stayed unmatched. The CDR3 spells CASSIVSGTGAYEQYF. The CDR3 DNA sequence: TGTGCCAGTAGTATAGTAAGCGGGACAGGGGCCTACGAGCAGTACTTC.

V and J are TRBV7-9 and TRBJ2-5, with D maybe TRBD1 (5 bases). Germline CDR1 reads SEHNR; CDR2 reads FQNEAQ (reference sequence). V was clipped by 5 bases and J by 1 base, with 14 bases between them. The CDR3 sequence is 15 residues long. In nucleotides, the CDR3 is TGTGCCAGCAGCCCTATGGCAGGGCCCCAAGAGACCCAGTACTTC. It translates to CASSPMAGPQETQYF.